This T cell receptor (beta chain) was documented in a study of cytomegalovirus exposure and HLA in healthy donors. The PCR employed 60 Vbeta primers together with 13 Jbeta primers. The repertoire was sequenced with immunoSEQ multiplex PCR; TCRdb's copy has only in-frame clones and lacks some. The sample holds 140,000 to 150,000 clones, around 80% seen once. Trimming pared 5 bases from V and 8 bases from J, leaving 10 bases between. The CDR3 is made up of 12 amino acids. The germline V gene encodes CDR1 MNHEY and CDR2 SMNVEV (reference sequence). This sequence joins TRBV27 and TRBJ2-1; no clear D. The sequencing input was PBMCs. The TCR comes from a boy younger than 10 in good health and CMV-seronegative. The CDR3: CASSNGRDEQFF. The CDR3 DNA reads TGTGCCAGCAGTAACGGTCGGGATGAGCAGTTCTTC.